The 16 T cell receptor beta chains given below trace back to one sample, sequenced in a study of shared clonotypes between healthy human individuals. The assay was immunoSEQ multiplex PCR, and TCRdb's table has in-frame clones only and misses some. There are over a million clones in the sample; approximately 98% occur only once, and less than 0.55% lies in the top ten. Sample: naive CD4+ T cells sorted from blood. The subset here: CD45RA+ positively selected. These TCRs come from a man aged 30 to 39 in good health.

The CDR3 protein is CASSLDGRDSGNTIYF. Written as DNA, the CDR3 is TGTGCCAGCAGCTTAGATGGACGGGACTCTGGAAACACCATATATTTT. This rearrangement joins TRBV7-2 to TRBJ1-3; D remains ambiguous. V was cut by 1 base and J by 0 bases, with 10 bases left in between. The length of the CDR3 is 16 residues. Germline V gene lookup returns CDR1 SGHTA and CDR2 FQGNSA.

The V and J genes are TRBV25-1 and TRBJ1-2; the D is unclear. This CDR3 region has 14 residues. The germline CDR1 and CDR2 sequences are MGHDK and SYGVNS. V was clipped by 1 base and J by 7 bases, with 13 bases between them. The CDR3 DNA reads TGTGCCAGCAGTGAATTAGGGAAGCTAAGTGGCTACACCTTC. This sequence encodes CASSELGKLSGYTF.

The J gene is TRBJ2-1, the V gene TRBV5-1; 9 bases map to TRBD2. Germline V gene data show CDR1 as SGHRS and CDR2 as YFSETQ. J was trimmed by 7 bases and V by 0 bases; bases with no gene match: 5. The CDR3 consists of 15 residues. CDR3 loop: CASSLVGTSLNEQFF. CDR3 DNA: TGCGCCAGCAGCTTGGTTGGGACTAGCTTGAATGAGCAGTTCTTC.

CDR3 residues: CATLPGTGGYTF. The CDR3 DNA is TGTGCCACCCTTCCCGGGACAGGGGGCTACACCTTC. This sequence joins TRBV28 and TRBJ1-2, with 9 bases lining up with TRBD1. V lost 10 bases, J lost 8 bases, and 8 bases stayed unmatched. The germline gives CDR1 MDHEN, CDR2 SYDVKM. This CDR3 is built from 12 residues.

The CDR3 loop is CASVGMNQETQYF. Here the CDR3 DNA reads TGTGCCAGTGTAGGGATGAACCAAGAGACCCAGTACTTC. The chain employs TRBV5-4 and TRBJ2-5; no firm D call. Germline V gives CDR1 SGHNT, CDR2 YYREEE (reference sequence). V lost 8 bases and J lost 0, with 11 bases in between. This CDR3 spans 13 amino acids.

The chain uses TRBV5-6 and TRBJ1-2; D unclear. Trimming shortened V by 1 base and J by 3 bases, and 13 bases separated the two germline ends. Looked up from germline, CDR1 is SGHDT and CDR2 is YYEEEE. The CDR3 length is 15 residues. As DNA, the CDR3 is TGTGCCAGCAGCTTGCCAGGTCCAAGGCACTATGGCTACACCTTC. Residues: CASSLPGPRHYGYTF.

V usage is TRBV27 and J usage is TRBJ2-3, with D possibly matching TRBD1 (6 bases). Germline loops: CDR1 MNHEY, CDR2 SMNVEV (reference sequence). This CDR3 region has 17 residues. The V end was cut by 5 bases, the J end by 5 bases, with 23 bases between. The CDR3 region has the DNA TGTGCCAGCAGTCCCTACCTGTGGGCAGGGGCTGGAGATACGCAGTATTTT. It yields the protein CASSPYLWAGAGDTQYF.

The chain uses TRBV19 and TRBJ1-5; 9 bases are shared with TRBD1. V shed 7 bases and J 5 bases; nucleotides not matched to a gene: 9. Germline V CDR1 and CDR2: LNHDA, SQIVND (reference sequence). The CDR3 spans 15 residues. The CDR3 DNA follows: TGTGCCAGTACCACTAAGGACAGGGGCGATCAGCCCCAGCATTTT. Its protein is CASTTKDRGDQPQHF.

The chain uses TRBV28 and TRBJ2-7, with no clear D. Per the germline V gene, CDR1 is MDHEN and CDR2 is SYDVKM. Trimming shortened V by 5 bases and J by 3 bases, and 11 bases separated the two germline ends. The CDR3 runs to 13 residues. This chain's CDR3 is CASSVGPLYEQYF. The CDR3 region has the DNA TGTGCCAGCAGTGTCGGGCCACTCTACGAGCAGTACTTC. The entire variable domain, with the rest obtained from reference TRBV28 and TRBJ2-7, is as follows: DVKVTQSSRYLVKRTGEKVFLECVQDMDHENMFWYRQDPGLGLRLIYFSYDVKMKEKGDIPEGYSVSREKKERFSLILESASTNQTSMYLCASSVGPLYEQYFGPGTRLTVT.

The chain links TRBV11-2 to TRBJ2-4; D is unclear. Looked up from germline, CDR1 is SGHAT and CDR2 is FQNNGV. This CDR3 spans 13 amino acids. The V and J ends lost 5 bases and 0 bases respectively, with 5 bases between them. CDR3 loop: CASSPIAKNIQYF. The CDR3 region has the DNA TGTGCCAGCAGCCCCATAGCCAAAAACATTCAGTACTTC.

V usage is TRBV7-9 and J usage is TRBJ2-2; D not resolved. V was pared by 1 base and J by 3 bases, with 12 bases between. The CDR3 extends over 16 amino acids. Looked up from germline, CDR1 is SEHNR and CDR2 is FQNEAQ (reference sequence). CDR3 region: CASSLGLTFDTGELFF. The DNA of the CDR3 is TGTGCCAGCAGCTTAGGTCTGACTTTTGACACCGGGGAGCTGTTTTTT.

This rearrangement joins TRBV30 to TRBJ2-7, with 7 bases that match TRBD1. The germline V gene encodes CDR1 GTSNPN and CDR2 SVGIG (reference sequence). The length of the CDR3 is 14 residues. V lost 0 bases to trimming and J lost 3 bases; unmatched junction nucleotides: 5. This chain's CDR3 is CAWSVTGVNYEQYF. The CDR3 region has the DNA TGTGCCTGGAGTGTTACAGGGGTAAACTACGAGCAGTACTTC.

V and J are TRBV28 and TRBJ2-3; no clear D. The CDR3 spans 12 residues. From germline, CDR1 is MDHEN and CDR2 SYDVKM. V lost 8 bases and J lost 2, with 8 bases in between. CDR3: CASASTTDTQYF. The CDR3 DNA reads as TGTGCCAGCGCAAGTACCACAGATACGCAGTATTTT. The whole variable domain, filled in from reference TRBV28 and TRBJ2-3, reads DVKVTQSSRYLVKRTGEKVFLECVQDMDHENMFWYRQDPGLGLRLIYFSYDVKMKEKGDIPEGYSVSREKKERFSLILESASTNQTSMYLCASASTTDTQYFGPGTRLTVL.

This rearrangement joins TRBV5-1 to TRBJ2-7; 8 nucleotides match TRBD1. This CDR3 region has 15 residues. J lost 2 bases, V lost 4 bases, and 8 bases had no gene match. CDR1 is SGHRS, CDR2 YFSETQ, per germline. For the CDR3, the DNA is TGCGCCAGCAGCCTGACGGGACAGGCCACCTACGAGCAGTACTTC. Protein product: CASSLTGQATYEQYF.

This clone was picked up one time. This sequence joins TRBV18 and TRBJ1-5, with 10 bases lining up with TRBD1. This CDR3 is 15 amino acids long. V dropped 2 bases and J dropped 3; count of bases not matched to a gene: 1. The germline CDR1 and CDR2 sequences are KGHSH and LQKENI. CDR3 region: CASSPDRGLNQPQHF. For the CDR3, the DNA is TGTGCCAGCTCACCAGACAGGGGGCTCAATCAGCCCCAGCATTTT.

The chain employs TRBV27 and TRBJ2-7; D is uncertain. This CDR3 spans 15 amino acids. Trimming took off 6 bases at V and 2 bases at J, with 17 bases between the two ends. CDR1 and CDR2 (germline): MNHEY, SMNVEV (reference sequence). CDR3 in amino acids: CASRKVGHYAYEQYF. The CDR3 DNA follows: TGTGCCAGCAGGAAGGTGGGCCATTACGCCTACGAGCAGTACTTC.